This T cell receptor (beta chain) appears in the sequencing data of a study of siplizumab effects on memory and regulatory T cells (dated by TCRdb to between 2019 and 2020). Study-wide context: The study looked at the effect of siplizumab, an anti-CD2 antibody, on alloreactive T-cell subsets in allogeneic mixed lymphocyte reactions made from human PBMCs.

To prepare the library, the immunoSEQ multiplex PCR assay was applied. The deep sequencing platform assayed roughly 10^5 TCR templates per sample. Genomic DNA extracted from sorted T cells was used for TCRbeta CDR3 sequencing. Processing in the source paper ran as follows. Clonal analysis of TCRbeta CDR3 data was done in the R programming language. Alloreactive CD4+ and CD8+ clones were identified by comparing unstimulated samples to CFSE-low samples taken after the reaction. Alloreactive CD4+ clones were assigned to regulatory or non-regulatory origin by matching sequences to sorted unstimulated Treg and non-Treg repertoires. TCRdb's version of the immuneACCESS table is confined to in-frame rearrangements and falls short of the full clone set. An unresolved V gene accounts for under half of the shortfall where checked; the remainder is of unknown origin. That table supplies the V and J calls and clone size; D and trimming were determined from the DNA. Here the sample has roughly 93,000 clones; about 93% occur a single time. Of the sample, approximately 1.5% falls within the top ten clones.

Beyond this particular receptor, the publication reports: Unstimulated naive T cells appeared to be more diverse than memory T cells, and naive cells seemed to make a substantial contribution to the alloresponse. Because sequences at frequencies below about 10^-5 were poorly captured, only a minor fraction of alloreactive clones could be mapped back to unstimulated subsets. The cumulative frequency of alloreactive sequences that could be traced back to unstimulated CD4+ memory T cells was significantly reduced by siplizumab. No functional confirmation was obtained for the suppressive function of proliferating Tregs from siplizumab cultures. Of the alloreactive CD4+ clones that could be mapped, the Treg-derived share averaged around 70% with siplizumab compared with 25% to 30% in control reactions. For roughly 80-95% of proliferating CD4+ or CD8+ clones, no naive or memory phenotype could be assigned.

As concerns this clone: Its antigen is unknown. Within one base of it there is no much larger clone, and no base qualities were kept.

V is cut back by 2 bases and J by 9 bases, with 3 bases in the junction unmatched. From the cysteine through the phenylalanine, the CDR3 covers 13 amino acids. The sequence is cut down to CDR3 DNA, 39 bases in frame from base 1. CDR1 and CDR2 are drawn from the germline V gene: SGHVS, FQNEAQ. TCRbeta CDR3 sequencing was performed on sorted unstimulated T cells and on proliferating T cells recovered from mixed lymphocyte reactions. Fresh whole blood from fewer than twelve HLA-typed healthy donors was used to isolate PBMCs. To map where alloreactive clones came from, unstimulated CD4+ non-regulatory T cells were FACS-sorted.

The TCR comes from a human donor in good health. The chain is made from TRBV7-8 and TRBJ2-1, with TRBD2 matching 8 junction bases. Sequencing was performed on non-Treg CD4+ T cells sorted from blood. The cell subset or site tag for this specimen amounts to: FACS-sorted unstimulated CD4+ non-regulatory T cells. The nucleotide sequence reads as follows: TGTGCCAGCAGCTTAATCGGGGGGGGTGAGCAGTTCTTC. Translated, this gives CASSLIGGGEQFF.